This passage covers 11 T cell receptor beta chains from one sample sequenced in a study of T cell repertoires in cytomegalovirus infection. Using its own MiXCR run on the reads, TCRdb lists one record per CDR3 protein. The sample yields around 710,000 distinct CDR3 sequences, roughly 29% seen once. These receptors have no known antigen. The input for sequencing was cultured CD8+ T cells from PBMCs, taken from culture after CMV antigen stimulation. The receptors come from a human donor in good health (CMV status not recorded). Some clones in this sample may be carry-over from other donors' samples.

The gene calls are TRBV5-5 and TRBJ2-1; no definite D call. From germline, CDR1 is SGHKS and CDR2 YYEKEE (reference sequence). The CDR3 runs 12 residues. V was clipped by 4 bases and J by 9 bases, with 11 bases between them. In DNA form, the CDR3 reads TGTGCCAGCAGCCCCCGGGCGACTGAGCAGTTCTTC. Protein product: CASSPRATEQFF.

The rearrangement links TRBV2 to TRBJ1-1, with D possibly TRBD1 on 6 matching bases. Deletions cut 0 bases from V and 4 bases from J, with 18 bases between. Looked up from germline, CDR1 is SNHLY and CDR2 is FYNNEI. The CDR3 sequence is 17 residues long. CDR3 amino acids: CASSEAWKGIRGTEAFF. The CDR3, as DNA: TGTGCCAGCAGTGAAGCTTGGAAAGGGATCAGGGGCACTGAAGCTTTCTTT.

This clonotype was recorded a few times. The chain has TRBV7-2 and TRBJ2-2, with TRBD1 matching over 12 bases. Germline CDR1 SGHTA, CDR2 FQGNSA. V lost 0 bases, J lost 6 bases, and 2 bases stayed unmatched. CDR3 length equals 16 residues. CDR3 in amino acids: CASSLAGQGAAGELFF. Here the CDR3 DNA reads TGTGCCAGCAGCTTAGCGGGACAGGGGGCAGCCGGGGAGCTGTTTTTT.

V is TRBV27 and J is TRBJ1-5; D gene uncertain. Germline assignment: CDR1 MNHEY and CDR2 SMNVEV (reference sequence). Trimming took off 1 base at V and 6 bases at J, with 10 bases between the two ends. CDR3 length: 14 amino acids. The DNA of the CDR3 is TGTGCCAGCAGTTTATTGGCAGTCAGTCAGCCCCAGCATTTT. It yields the protein CASSLLAVSQPQHF.

This clonotype was seen a handful of times. The chain joins TRBV28 to TRBJ2-5; TRBD1 aligns across 11 bases. Germline CDR1 is MDHEN and CDR2 is SYDVKM. CDR3 length equals 16 residues. Trimming at V came to 3 bases and at J to 3 bases, leaving 6 bases not matched to a gene. This chain's CDR3 is CASSFMDRGQEETQYF. As DNA, the CDR3 is TGTGCCAGCAGTTTCATGGACAGGGGGCAGGAAGAGACCCAGTACTTC.

The chain employs TRBV7-8 and TRBJ1-2; D is unresolved. CDR3 length: 16 amino acids. Germline CDR1 reads SGHVS; CDR2 reads FQNEAQ. V lost 5 bases and J 4 bases, leaving 20 bases between the germline ends. This CDR3 reads CASSPTPGGSGYGYTF. As DNA, the CDR3 is TGTGCCAGCAGCCCAACTCCCGGAGGGTCGGGCTATGGCTACACCTTC.

This clonotype was counted only a few times. The CDR3 region has the DNA TGTGCCAGTAGCGGGGGGGCTCCGACGGGCGTGGGGCAGTGGGATACGCAGTATTTT. It specifies CASSGGAPTGVGQWDTQYF. This chain links TRBV6-1 with TRBJ2-3, with 11 bases fitting TRBD2. The CDR3 length is 19 residues. V shed 9 bases, J shed 6 bases, and the junction held 23 bases outside the gene matches. Germline V gene sequence: CDR1 MNHNS, CDR2 SASEGT.

This clonotype was recorded at least ten times. The J gene is TRBJ2-1, the V gene TRBV6-5; TRBD1 aligns across 11 bases. With V trimmed by 7 bases and J by 6 bases, 8 bases remained unmatched. Looked up from germline, CDR1 is MNHEY and CDR2 is SVGAGI. The CDR3 runs to 15 residues. CDR3 in amino acids: CASTPGQGAFNEQFF. The CDR3 bases are TGTGCCAGCACCCCCGGACAGGGGGCATTCAATGAGCAGTTCTTC.

The V and J genes are TRBV9 and TRBJ2-1; D unresolved. Germline CDR1 reads SGDLS; CDR2 reads YYNGEE. The CDR3 is 10 amino acids. The ends were cut back, 5 bases at V and 10 bases at J, with 7 bases in the middle. CDR3 DNA: TGTGCCAGCAGGTCCACAGAGCAGTTCTTC. It specifies CASRSTEQFF. The full variable domain, completed using reference TRBV9 and TRBJ2-1, is DSGVTQTPKHLITATGQRVTLRCSPRSGDLSVYWYQQSLDQGLQFLIQYYNGEERAKGNILERFSAQQFPDLHSELNLSSLELGDSALYFCASRSTEQFFGPGTRLTVL.

This clonotype appeared a few times. The chain combines TRBV19 with TRBJ1-2; 7 bases match TRBD1. The CDR3 has 16 amino acids. The germline CDR1 and CDR2 sequences are LNHDA and SQIVND (reference sequence). Trimming cost V 7 bases and J 2 bases; bases outside gene matches: 13. The CDR3 protein is CASTLGQEFINYGYTF. CDR3 bases: TGTGCCAGTACCCTTGGACAGGAGTTCATAAACTATGGCTACACCTTC.

This chain links TRBV5-1 with TRBJ2-1; D not resolved. Between the trimmed V and J ends, which lost 0 bases and 5 bases, there was a span of 15 bases. The CDR3 length is 16 residues. The germline V gene has CDR1 SGHRS and CDR2 YFSETQ. The CDR3 bases are TGCGCCAGCAGCTTGGCAGCCTACGCGATCAACAATGAGCAGTTCTTC. The encoded protein is CASSLAAYAINNEQFF. Looking up the rest from reference TRBV5-1 and TRBJ2-1 gives the full variable domain: KAGVTQTPRYLIKTRGQQVTLSCSPISGHRSVSWYQQTPGQGLQFLFEYFSETQRNKGNFPGRFSGRQFSNSRSEMNVSTLELGDSALYLCASSLAAYAINNEQFFGPGTRLTVL.